Below are 29 T cell receptor beta chains sequenced from a single sample in a study of T cells in Graves' hyperthyroidism and ophthalmopathy. The investigators amplified TCR beta CDR3 regions from RNA transcripts. First-round RT-PCR with HTBI primers amplified the TCR CDR3 region. TCRdb processed the multiplex PCR reads anew with MiXCR; each CDR3 protein has one entry. Of 350,000 to 500,000 distinct CDR3 sequences listed, roughly an eighth were seen once; the top ten hold 5.3%. Sequenced material: blood. The receptors shown here come from a woman between 18 and 29 years old with Graves' hyperthyroidism.

This clonotype was counted ten times or more. The CDR3 DNA is TGTGCCAGCAGTTACTTTTCCGGGACTAGCGGGAGTATATCCTACAATGAGCAGTTCTTC. Amino acid sequence: CASSYFSGTSGSISYNEQFF. The V call is TRBV6-2 or TRBV6-3, the J call TRBJ2-1, with TRBD2 identical over 14 bases. The V gene end was trimmed by 1 base and the J gene end by 1 base; junction bases not matched to a gene: 9. Looked up from germline, CDR1 is MNHEY and CDR2 is SVGEGT. The CDR3 length is 20 residues.

This clonotype was detected ten times or more. The chain links TRBV6-1 to TRBJ2-3; TRBD2 agrees at 11 bases. The CDR3 has 18 residues. Per germline, CDR1 MNHNS and CDR2 SASEGT. V lost 1 base and J lost 4; bases outside the gene matches: 10. For the CDR3, the DNA is TGTGCCAGCAGTGAAGAGGGAAAACTAGCGGGAGTTGCAGATACGCAGTATTTT. This translates into CASSEEGKLAGVADTQYF.

This chain links TRBV5-6 with TRBJ1-1; 10 bases match TRBD1. The length of the CDR3 is 14 residues. J gave up 5 bases and V 2 bases, and 3 bases lay outside the gene matches. The germline gives CDR1 SGHDT, CDR2 YYEEEE. The CDR3 region has the DNA TGTGCCAGCAGCTTCGGACAGGGGGTGACTGAAGCTTTCTTT. Amino acid sequence: CASSFGQGVTEAFF.

This clonotype has only a few counts. Since a much larger clone is just one base distant, this may be a read error. The V gene is TRBV12-3 or TRBV12-4, the J gene TRBJ1-1; no definite D call. The CDR3 sequence is 12 residues long. The CDR3 spells CAGSRTVAEAFF. CDR3 sequence (DNA): TGTGCCGGCAGTAGAACGGTGGCTGAAGCTTTCTTT.

The gene calls are TRBV12-3 or TRBV12-4 and TRBJ2-3, with 7 bases matching TRBD2. The CDR3 is 16 amino acids. Losses at the gene ends were 5 bases for V and 3 bases for J; bases not matched to a gene: 11. The CDR3 is CASSPPGTIITDTQYF. The DNA of the CDR3 is TGTGCCAGCAGTCCACCCGGGACTATAATTACAGATACGCAGTATTTT.

A few counts support this clonotype. The V call is TRBV6-1, the J call TRBJ2-7; 7 positions match TRBD2. Trimming cost V 6 bases and J 5 bases; bases outside gene matches: 7. The CDR3 length is 13 residues. The germline V gene has CDR1 MNHNS and CDR2 SASEGT. CDR3 loop: CASSTRTSNEQYF. The CDR3, as DNA: TGTGCCAGCAGCACTAGGACTAGTAACGAGCAGTACTTC.

This clonotype was seen more than once but under ten times. The rearrangement uses TRBV3-1 and TRBJ2-5; no clear D gene. The CDR3 has 13 amino acids. Germline CDR1 LGHDT, CDR2 YNNKEL (reference sequence). The V and J ends lost 1 base and 5 bases respectively, with 8 bases between them. CDR3 sequence reads: CASSQGMGETQYF. The CDR3 region has the DNA TGTGCCAGCAGCCAAGGAATGGGGGAGACCCAGTACTTC.

This clonotype was seen at least ten times. The chain carries TRBV6-2 or TRBV6-3 and TRBJ1-1, with D possibly TRBD1 on 5 matching bases. From germline, CDR1 is MNHEY and CDR2 SVGEGT. The CDR3 totals 13 residues. V was shortened by 6 bases and J by 1 base, with 9 bases between the two germline ends. CDR3 protein: CASRGTANTEAFF. DNA for the CDR3: TGTGCCAGCAGGGGGACGGCGAACACTGAAGCTTTCTTT.

CDR3 sequence: CSAYGLAGEVVGSDIQYF. Here the CDR3 DNA reads TGCAGTGCCTATGGACTAGCGGGAGAAGTTGTGGGATCGGACATTCAGTACTTC. The chain has TRBV20-1 and TRBJ2-4; 13 nucleotides agree with TRBD2. V was pared by 6 bases and J by 8 bases, with 19 bases of the junction left unmatched. This CDR3 region has 18 residues. In germline, CDR1 is DFQATT, CDR2 SNEGSKA (reference sequence).

A few counts support this clonotype. CDR3 sequence (DNA): TGCGCCACATCCCAAGACAGTAGCAATCAGCCCCAGCATTTT. Protein product: CATSQDSSNQPQHF. The rearrangement links TRBV4-1 to TRBJ1-5; maybe TRBD1 (5 bases). V was trimmed by 10 bases and J by 0 bases, leaving 13 bases between them. The CDR3 sequence is 14 residues long. Germline CDR1 and CDR2: MGHRA and YSYEKL.

This clonotype has a count of ten or more. V and J are TRBV7-9 and TRBJ1-4, with D perhaps matching TRBD1 (6 bases). Looked up from germline, CDR1 is SEHNR and CDR2 is FQNEAQ (reference sequence). Trimming took 5 bases from V and 8 from J, leaving 18 bases between them. This CDR3 has 15 residues. The CDR3 spells CASSLGGRGSEKLFF. CDR3 DNA sequence: TGTGCCAGCAGCCTAGGCGGCAGGGGCAGCGAAAAACTGTTTTTT.

This clonotype came up many times. The rearrangement links TRBV6-2 or TRBV6-3 to TRBJ1-1, with no clear D. Germline CDR1 and CDR2: MNHEY and SVGEGT. CDR3 length: 13 amino acids. Trimming left V 10 bases short and J 4 bases short, with 16 bases between. This CDR3 is CAIGRGLATEAFF. In DNA form, the CDR3 reads TGTGCCATCGGCCGAGGCCTAGCCACTGAAGCTTTCTTT.

There are a few counts of this clonotype. This chain uses TRBV7-8 with TRBJ2-1; unclear D gene. Germline values: CDR1 SGHVS, CDR2 FQNEAQ. Trimming stripped 1 base from V and 9 bases from J, with 10 bases between. This CDR3 contains 13 residues. CDR3 sequence (DNA): TGTGCCAGCAGCTTAGAGTCGGGTGTTGAGCAGTTCTTC. Its protein product is CASSLESGVEQFF.

Many counts were recorded for this clonotype. The chain recombines TRBV28 with TRBJ1-2, with 9 bases fitting TRBD1. The V gene end was trimmed by 8 bases and the J gene end by 4 bases; junction bases not matched to a gene: 11. The germline V gene encodes CDR1 MDHEN and CDR2 SYDVKM. The CDR3 sequence is 15 residues long. The CDR3 spells CASAAGTGYGYGYTF. The CDR3 DNA reads TGTGCCAGCGCCGCCGGGACAGGGTATGGCTATGGCTACACCTTC.

The chain combines TRBV20-1 with TRBJ1-3; TRBD1 matches at 9 bases. CDR3 length equals 20 residues. Germline values: CDR1 DFQATT, CDR2 SNEGSKA (reference sequence). The junction had 16 bases not matched to a gene; V was cut back by 1 base and J by 0 bases. CDR3 sequence: CSARAPRDRAHTTSGNTIYF. In nucleotides, the CDR3 is TGCAGTGCTAGAGCCCCCCGGGACAGGGCTCACACTACCTCTGGAAACACCATATATTTT.

At least ten counts were recorded for this clonotype. The J gene is TRBJ2-1, the V gene TRBV29-1, with D uncertain. Germline loops: CDR1 SQVTM, CDR2 ANQGSEA. CDR3 size: 12 residues. Trimming stripped 6 bases from V and 4 bases from J, with 10 bases between. The CDR3 region has the DNA TGCAGCGTCCCTACAGCGTACAATGAGCAGTTCTTC. Translation gives CSVPTAYNEQFF.

The gene calls are TRBV7-8 and TRBJ1-5, with 9 positions matching TRBD1. The CDR3 sequence is 16 residues long. V trimming: 2 bases; J trimming: 2 bases; junction bases outside the gene matches: 4. CDR1 SGHVS and CDR2 FQNEAQ come from the germline V gene. CDR3 protein: CASSLSGTGRNQPQHF. CDR3 in DNA: TGTGCCAGCAGCTTATCTGGGACAGGGCGCAATCAGCCCCAGCATTTT.

This clonotype has a count of ten or more. The DNA of the CDR3 is TGTGCCAGCAGTTTCTCCCGAGAGGGTACGCAGTATTTT. Protein sequence: CASSFSREGTQYF. V gene TRBV6-2 or TRBV6-3 combines with J gene TRBJ2-3; tentative D call: TRBD2 (5 bases). Germline V lookup: CDR1 MNHEY, CDR2 SVGEGT. CDR3 length equals 13 residues. V was shortened by 4 bases and J by 8 bases, with 13 bases between the two germline ends.

The chain is built from TRBV2 and TRBJ2-3; 11 bases match TRBD2. Germline CDR1 reads SNHLY; CDR2 reads FYNNEI. This CDR3 has 18 residues. V dropped 7 bases and J dropped 2; count of bases not matched to a gene: 14. In nucleotides, the CDR3 is TGTGCCAGCATTCATGTGCTAGCGGGAGGTTATTCCACAGATACGCAGTATTTT. This codes for CASIHVLAGGYSTDTQYF. The variable domain in full, completed from reference TRBV2 and TRBJ2-3, reads EPEVTQTPSHQVTQMGQEVILRCVPISNHLYFYWYRQILGQKVEFLVSFYNNEISEKSEIFDDQFSVERPDGSNFTLKIRSTKLEDSAMYFCASIHVLAGGYSTDTQYFGPGTRLTVL.

This clonotype was picked up a small number of times. The V call is TRBV30, the J call TRBJ2-1; D is tentatively TRBD1 or TRBD2 (6 bases each). This CDR3 region has 13 residues. With 4 bases removed from V and 6 bases from J, the gap between germline ends came to 13 bases. CDR1 is GTSNPN, CDR2 SVGIG, per germline (reference sequence). CDR3 region: CAWTIGGGNEQFF. The CDR3 DNA follows: TGTGCCTGGACCATCGGAGGGGGCAATGAGCAGTTCTTC. Based on the CDR3 plus reference TRBV30 and TRBJ2-1, the full variable domain is SQTIHQWPATLVQPVGSPLSLECTVEGTSNPNLYWYRQAAGRGLQLLFYSVGIGQISSEVPQNLSASRPQDRQFILSSKKLLLSDSGFYLCAWTIGGGNEQFFGPGTRLTVL.

This clonotype was seen many times. The chain joins TRBV3-1 to TRBJ1-5; D is possibly TRBD1 (5 bases). The germline CDR1 and CDR2 sequences are LGHDT and YNNKEL (reference sequence). The CDR3 consists of 16 residues. The V and J ends lost 0 bases and 7 bases respectively, with 16 bases between them. The CDR3 loop is CASSQDWTGRGQPQHF. The CDR3 DNA sequence: TGTGCCAGCAGCCAAGATTGGACGGGGCGAGGGCAGCCCCAGCATTTT.

This clonotype was seen ten or more times. The chain recombines TRBV5-1 with TRBJ2-7, with D tentatively TRBD2 (6 bases). The germline V gene encodes CDR1 SGHRS and CDR2 YFSETQ. V was trimmed by 4 bases and J by 0 bases, leaving 17 bases between them. The CDR3 contains 16 residues. CDR3 bases: TGCGCCAGCAGCGTACCCGGGGGTAGGGCCTCCTACGAGCAGTACTTC. It codes for CASSVPGGRASYEQYF.

The rearrangement joins TRBV28 to TRBJ1-6; no reliable D call. The CDR3 runs 16 residues. Germline CDR1 and CDR2: MDHEN and SYDVKM. The ends were cut back, 3 bases at V and 0 bases at J, with 9 bases in the middle. The CDR3 is CASSLIQSSYNSPLHF. The CDR3 DNA follows: TGTGCCAGCAGTTTGATACAGAGCTCCTATAATTCACCCCTCCACTTT. The variable domain in full, with the rest retrieved from reference TRBV28 and TRBJ1-6, is DVKVTQSSRYLVKRTGEKVFLECVQDMDHENMFWYRQDPGLGLRLIYFSYDVKMKEKGDIPEGYSVSREKKERFSLILESASTNQTSMYLCASSLIQSSYNSPLHFGNGTRLTVT.

The table lists this clonotype with many counts. The rearrangement links TRBV6-1 to TRBJ1-2; 7 nucleotides line up with TRBD1. J gave up 4 bases and V 4 bases, and 9 bases lay outside the gene matches. CDR1 and CDR2 from the germline V gene are MNHNS and SASEGT. The CDR3 has 15 residues. Here the CDR3 reads CASSALPQGGYGYTF. DNA of the CDR3: TGTGCCAGCAGTGCCCTCCCCCAGGGGGGCTATGGCTACACCTTC.

In this sample, this clonotype turned up many times. The gene calls are TRBV29-1 and TRBJ1-1; 8 bases are a match to TRBD1. CDR1 and CDR2 (germline): SQVTM, ANQGSEA. V lost 6 bases to trimming and J lost 1 base; unmatched junction nucleotides: 7. CDR3 length equals 14 residues. CDR3 protein: CSVLDRARNTEAFF. CDR3 sequence (DNA): TGCAGCGTGCTGGACAGGGCGAGGAACACTGAAGCTTTCTTT.

This chain connects TRBV3-1 to TRBJ2-1, with a tentative D call TRBD1 (5 bases). V lost 3 bases, J lost 6 bases, and 18 bases lay in between. CDR1 and CDR2 (germline): LGHDT, YNNKEL (reference sequence). This CDR3 has 16 residues. The DNA of the CDR3 is TGTGCCAGCAGCCAGCATGTTGGTAGGGGTGGCAATGAGCAGTTCTTC. Translating gives CASSQHVGRGGNEQFF.

This clonotype appeared a few times. This chain connects TRBV6-1 to TRBJ2-2; TRBD2 is a possible D gene (6 bases). The CDR3 spans 16 residues. Trimming removed 6 bases at V and 6 bases at J, with 20 bases between. Germline CDR1 is MNHNS and CDR2 is SASEGT. The CDR3 nucleotides are TGTGCCAGCAGAGGGGCGCGGGGCGTAACGGCCGGGGAGCTGTTTTTT. Its translation is CASRGARGVTAGELFF.

V usage is TRBV20-1 and J usage is TRBJ1-3; D not resolved. The V gene lost 5 bases and the J gene lost 1 base, with 6 bases spanning the gap. CDR3 length: 12 residues. Germline CDR1 reads DFQATT; CDR2 reads SNEGSKA (reference sequence). CDR3 bases: TGCAGTGCTCGGAGATCTGGAAACACCATATATTTT. It codes for CSARRSGNTIYF.

This clonotype was recorded a few times. V usage is TRBV10-3 and J usage is TRBJ1-3; 7 bases map to TRBD1. Trimming removed 2 bases from V and 0 bases from J; junction bases left unmatched: 4. The germline V gene has CDR1 ENHRY and CDR2 SYGVKD. CDR3 length equals 16 residues. CDR3 sequence reads: CAISEQGVFSGNTIYF. CDR3 nucleotides: TGTGCCATCAGTGAGCAGGGGGTGTTCTCTGGAAACACCATATATTTT.